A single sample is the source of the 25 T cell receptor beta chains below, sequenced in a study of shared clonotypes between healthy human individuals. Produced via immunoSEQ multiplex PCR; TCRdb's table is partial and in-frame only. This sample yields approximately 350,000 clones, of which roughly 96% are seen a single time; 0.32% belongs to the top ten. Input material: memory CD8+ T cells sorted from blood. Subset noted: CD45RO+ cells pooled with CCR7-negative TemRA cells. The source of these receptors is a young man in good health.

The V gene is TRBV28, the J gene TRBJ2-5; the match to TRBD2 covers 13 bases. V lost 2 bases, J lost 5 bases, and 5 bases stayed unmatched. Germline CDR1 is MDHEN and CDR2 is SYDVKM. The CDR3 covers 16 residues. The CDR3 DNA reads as TGTGCCAGCAGTTTAGTTACTAGCGGGAGGGGCGAGACCCAGTACTTC. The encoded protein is CASSLVTSGRGETQYF.

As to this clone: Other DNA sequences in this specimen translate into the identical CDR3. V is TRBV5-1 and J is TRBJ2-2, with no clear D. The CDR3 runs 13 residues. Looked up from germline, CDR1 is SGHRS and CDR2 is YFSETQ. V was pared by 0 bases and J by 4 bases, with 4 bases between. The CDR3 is CASSLDFTGELFF. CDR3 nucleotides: TGCGCCAGCAGCTTGGACTTCACCGGGGAGCTGTTTTTT.

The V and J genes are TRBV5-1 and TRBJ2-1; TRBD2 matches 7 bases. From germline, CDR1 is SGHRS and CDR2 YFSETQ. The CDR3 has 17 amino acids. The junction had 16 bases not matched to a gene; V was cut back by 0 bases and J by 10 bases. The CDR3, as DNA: TGCGCCAGCAGCTTGGCCAATCGGGGAATAGCGGGCCACGAGCAGTTCTTC. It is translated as CASSLANRGIAGHEQFF.

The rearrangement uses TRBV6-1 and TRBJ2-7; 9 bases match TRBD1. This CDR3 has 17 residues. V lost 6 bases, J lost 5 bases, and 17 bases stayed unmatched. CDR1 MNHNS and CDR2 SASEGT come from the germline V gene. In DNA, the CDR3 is TGTGCCAGCAGCGAAACCGCCTCCACAGGGGGCGGGAACGAGCAGTACTTC. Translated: CASSETASTGGGNEQYF.

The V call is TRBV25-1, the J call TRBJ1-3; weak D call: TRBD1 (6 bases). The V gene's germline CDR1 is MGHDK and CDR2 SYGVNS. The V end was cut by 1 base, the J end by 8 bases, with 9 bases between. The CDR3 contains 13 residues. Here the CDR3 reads CASSESGGHTIYF. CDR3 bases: TGTGCCAGCAGTGAATCGGGGGGGCACACCATATATTTT. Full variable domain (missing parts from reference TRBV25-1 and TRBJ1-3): EADIYQTPRYLVIGTGKKITLECSQTMGHDKMYWYQQDPGMELHLIHYSYGVNSTEKGDLSSESTVSRIRTEHFPLTLESARPSHTSQYLCASSESGGHTIYFGEGSWLTVV.

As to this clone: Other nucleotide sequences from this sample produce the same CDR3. The CDR3 nucleotides read TGTGCCTGGAGCTCGGGAAACACTGAAGCTTTCTTT. Translating gives CAWSSGNTEAFF. The J gene is TRBJ1-1, the V gene TRBV30; no clear D. The CDR3 is made up of 12 amino acids. V was trimmed by 3 bases and J by 2 bases, leaving 7 bases between them. Germline V gene lookup returns CDR1 GTSNPN and CDR2 SVGIG (reference sequence). Filled out from reference TRBV30 and TRBJ1-1, the complete variable domain reads SQTIHQWPATLVQPVGSPLSLECTVEGTSNPNLYWYRQAAGRGLQLLFYSVGIGQISSEVPQNLSASRPQDRQFILSSKKLLLSDSGFYLCAWSSGNTEAFFGQGTRLTVV.

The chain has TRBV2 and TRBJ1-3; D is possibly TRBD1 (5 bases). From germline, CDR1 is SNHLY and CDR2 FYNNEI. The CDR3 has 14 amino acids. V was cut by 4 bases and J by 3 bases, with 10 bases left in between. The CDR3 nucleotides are TGTGCCAGCAGTGCCCAGGGTATTGGAAACACCATATATTTT. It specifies CASSAQGIGNTIYF.

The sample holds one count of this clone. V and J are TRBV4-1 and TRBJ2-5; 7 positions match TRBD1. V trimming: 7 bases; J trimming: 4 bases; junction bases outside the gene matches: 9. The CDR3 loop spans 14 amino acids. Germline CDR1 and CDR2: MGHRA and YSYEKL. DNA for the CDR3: TGCGCCAGCAATCCGCAGGGGGTTGGAGAGACCCAGTACTTC. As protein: CASNPQGVGETQYF.

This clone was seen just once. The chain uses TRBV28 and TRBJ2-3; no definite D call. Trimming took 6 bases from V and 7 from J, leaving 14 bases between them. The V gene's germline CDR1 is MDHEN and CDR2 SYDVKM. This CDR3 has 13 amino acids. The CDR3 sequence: CASSVSSWNTQYF. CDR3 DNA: TGTGCCAGCAGCGTCAGCTCGTGGAATACGCAGTATTTT. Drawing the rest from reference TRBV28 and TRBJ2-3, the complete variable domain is DVKVTQSSRYLVKRTGEKVFLECVQDMDHENMFWYRQDPGLGLRLIYFSYDVKMKEKGDIPEGYSVSREKKERFSLILESASTNQTSMYLCASSVSSWNTQYFGPGTRLTVL.

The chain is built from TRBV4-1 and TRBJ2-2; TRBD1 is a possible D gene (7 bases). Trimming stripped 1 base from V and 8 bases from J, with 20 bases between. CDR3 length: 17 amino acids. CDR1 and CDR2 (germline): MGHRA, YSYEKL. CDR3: CASSQAYAKQGRGELFF. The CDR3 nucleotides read TGCGCCAGCAGCCAAGCATATGCGAAACAGGGGAGGGGGGAGCTGTTTTTT.

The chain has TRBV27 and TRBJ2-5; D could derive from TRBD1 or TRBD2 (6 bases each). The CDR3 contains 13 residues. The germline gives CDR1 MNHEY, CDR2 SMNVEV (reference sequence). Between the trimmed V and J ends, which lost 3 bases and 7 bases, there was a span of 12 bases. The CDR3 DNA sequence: TGTGCCAGCAGTTTCCTAGAGGGGGGGACCCAGTACTTC. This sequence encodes CASSFLEGGTQYF.

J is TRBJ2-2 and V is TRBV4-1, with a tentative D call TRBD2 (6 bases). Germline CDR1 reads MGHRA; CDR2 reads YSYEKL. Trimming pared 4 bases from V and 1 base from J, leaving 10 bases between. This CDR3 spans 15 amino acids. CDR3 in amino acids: CASSPPGLNTGELFF. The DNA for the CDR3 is TGCGCCAGCAGCCCCCCGGGACTGAACACCGGGGAGCTGTTTTTT.

The CDR3 loop is CASSLAGDGELFF. In DNA, the CDR3 is TGTGCCAGCAGCTTAGCGGGGGACGGGGAGCTGTTTTTT. The rearrangement joins TRBV7-6 to TRBJ2-2; TRBD1 or TRBD2 may be the D gene (5 bases each). From germline, CDR1 is SGHVS and CDR2 FNYEAQ. V was clipped by 0 bases and J by 7 bases, with 6 bases between them. The length of the CDR3 is 13 residues.

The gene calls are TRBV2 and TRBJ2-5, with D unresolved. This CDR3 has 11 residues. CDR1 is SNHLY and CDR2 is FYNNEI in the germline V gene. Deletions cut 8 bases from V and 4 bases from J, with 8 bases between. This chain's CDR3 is CASRMGETQYF. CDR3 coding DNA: TGTGCCAGCCGAATGGGAGAGACCCAGTACTTC.

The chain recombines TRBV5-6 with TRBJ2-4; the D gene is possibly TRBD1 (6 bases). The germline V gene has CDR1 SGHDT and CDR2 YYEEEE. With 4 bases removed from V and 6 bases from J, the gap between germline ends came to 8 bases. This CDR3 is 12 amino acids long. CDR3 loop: CASSRDTNIQYF. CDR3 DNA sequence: TGTGCCAGCAGCCGGGACACAAACATTCAGTACTTC.

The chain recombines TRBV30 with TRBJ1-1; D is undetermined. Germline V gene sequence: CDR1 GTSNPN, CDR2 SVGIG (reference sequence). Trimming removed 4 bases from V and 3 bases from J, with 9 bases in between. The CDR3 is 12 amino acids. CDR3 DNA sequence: TGTGCCTGGATTCCGAATTACACTGAAGCTTTCTTT. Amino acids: CAWIPNYTEAFF.

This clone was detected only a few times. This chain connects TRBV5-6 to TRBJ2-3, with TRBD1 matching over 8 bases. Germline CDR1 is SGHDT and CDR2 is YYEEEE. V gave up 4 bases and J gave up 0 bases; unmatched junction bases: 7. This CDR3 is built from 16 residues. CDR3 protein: CASSPGTGISTDTQYF. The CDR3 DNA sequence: TGTGCCAGCAGCCCCGGGACAGGAATTAGCACAGATACGCAGTATTTT.

In DNA, the CDR3 is TGTGCCAGCTCGCGGGGAAGCAATCAGCCCCAGCATTTT. Translating gives CASSRGSNQPQHF. This chain connects TRBV7-2 to TRBJ1-5, with D hard to call. Germline values: CDR1 SGHTA, CDR2 FQGNSA. Trimming cost V 8 bases and J 1 base, with 9 bases left between them. The CDR3 runs to 13 residues.

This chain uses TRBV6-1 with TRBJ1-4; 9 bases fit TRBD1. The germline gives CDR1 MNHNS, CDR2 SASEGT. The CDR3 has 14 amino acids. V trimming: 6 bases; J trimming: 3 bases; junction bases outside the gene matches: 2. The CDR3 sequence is CASSRDRANEKLFF. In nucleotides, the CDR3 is TGTGCCAGCAGCCGGGACAGGGCTAATGAAAAACTGTTTTTT.

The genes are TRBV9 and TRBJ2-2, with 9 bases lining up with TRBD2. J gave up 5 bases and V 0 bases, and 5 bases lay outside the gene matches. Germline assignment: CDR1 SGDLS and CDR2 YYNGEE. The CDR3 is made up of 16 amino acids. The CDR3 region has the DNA TGTGCCAGCAGCGTAGGGGATAGCGGGAGTACCGGGGAGCTGTTTTTT. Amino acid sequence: CASSVGDSGSTGELFF.

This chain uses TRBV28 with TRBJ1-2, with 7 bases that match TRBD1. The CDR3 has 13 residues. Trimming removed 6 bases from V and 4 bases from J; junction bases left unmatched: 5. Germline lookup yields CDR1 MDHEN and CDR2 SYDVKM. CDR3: CASSSTGVYGYTF. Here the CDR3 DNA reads TGTGCCAGCAGCTCAACAGGGGTCTATGGCTACACCTTC.

CDR3 amino acids: CASSLRRGGSYEQYF. CDR3 sequence (DNA): TGTGCCAGCAGCTTGCGTCGAGGGGGATCCTACGAGCAGTACTTC. The J gene is TRBJ2-7, the V gene TRBV5-6; D perhaps matches TRBD1 (6 bases). Germline CDR1 is SGHDT and CDR2 is YYEEEE. CDR3 length equals 15 residues. Trimming stripped 1 base from V and 1 base from J, with 12 bases between. The whole variable domain, remainder taken from reference TRBV5-6 and TRBJ2-7, is DAGVTQSPTHLIKTRGQQVTLRCSPKSGHDTVSWYQQALGQGPQFIFQYYEEEERQRGNFPDRFSGHQFPNYSSELNVNALLLGDSALYLCASSLRRGGSYEQYFGPGTRLTVT.

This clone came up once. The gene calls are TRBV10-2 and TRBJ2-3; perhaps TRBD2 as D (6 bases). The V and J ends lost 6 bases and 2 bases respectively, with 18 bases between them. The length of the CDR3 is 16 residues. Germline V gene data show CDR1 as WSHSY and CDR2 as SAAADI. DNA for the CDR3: TGCGCCAGCAGCTTATACGGACTAACCTACACAGATACGCAGTATTTT. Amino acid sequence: CASSLYGLTYTDTQYF.

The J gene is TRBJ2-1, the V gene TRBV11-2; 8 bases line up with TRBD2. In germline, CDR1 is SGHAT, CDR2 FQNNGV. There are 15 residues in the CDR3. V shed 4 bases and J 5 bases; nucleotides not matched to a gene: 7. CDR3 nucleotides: TGTGCCAGCAGCTCAGAGCGGGAGAAGGACAATGAGCAGTTCTTC. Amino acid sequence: CASSSEREKDNEQFF.

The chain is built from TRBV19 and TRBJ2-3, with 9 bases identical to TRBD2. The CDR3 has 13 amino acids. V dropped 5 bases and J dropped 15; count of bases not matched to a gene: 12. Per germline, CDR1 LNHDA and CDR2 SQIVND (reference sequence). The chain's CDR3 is CASSDRPGTSLYF. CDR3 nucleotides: TGTGCCAGTAGTGACAGACCCGGGACTAGCTTATATTTT.